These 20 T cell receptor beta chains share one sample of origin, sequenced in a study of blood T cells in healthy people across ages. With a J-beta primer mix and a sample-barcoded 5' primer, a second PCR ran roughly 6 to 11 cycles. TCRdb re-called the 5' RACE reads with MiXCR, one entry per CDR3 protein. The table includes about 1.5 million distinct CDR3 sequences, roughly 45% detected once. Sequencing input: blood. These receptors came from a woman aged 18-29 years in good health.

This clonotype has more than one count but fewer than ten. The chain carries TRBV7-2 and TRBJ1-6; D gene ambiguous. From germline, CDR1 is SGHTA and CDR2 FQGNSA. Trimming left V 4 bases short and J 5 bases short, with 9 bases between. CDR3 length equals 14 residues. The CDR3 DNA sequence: TGTGCCAGCAGCTATAGGGCGAATAATTCACCCCTCCACTTT. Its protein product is CASSYRANNSPLHF.

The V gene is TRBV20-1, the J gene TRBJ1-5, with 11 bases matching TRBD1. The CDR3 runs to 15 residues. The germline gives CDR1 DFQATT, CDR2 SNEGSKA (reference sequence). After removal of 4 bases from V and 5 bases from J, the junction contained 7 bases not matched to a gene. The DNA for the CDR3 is TGCAGTGCTATTTTCGGGACAGGGGGGGATCAGCCCCAGCATTTT. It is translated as CSAIFGTGGDQPQHF.

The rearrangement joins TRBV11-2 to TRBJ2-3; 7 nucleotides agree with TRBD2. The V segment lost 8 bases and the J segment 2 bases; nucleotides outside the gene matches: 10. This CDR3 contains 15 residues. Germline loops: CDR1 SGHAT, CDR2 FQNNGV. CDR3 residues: CASGPGTTTTDTQYF. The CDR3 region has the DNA TGTGCCAGCGGGCCAGGGACTACAACCACAGATACGCAGTATTTT.

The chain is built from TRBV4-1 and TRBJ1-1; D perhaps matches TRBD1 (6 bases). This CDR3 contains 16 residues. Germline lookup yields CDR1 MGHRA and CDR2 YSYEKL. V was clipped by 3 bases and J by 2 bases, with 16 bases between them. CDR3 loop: CASSHTNRDGNTEAFF. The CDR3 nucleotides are TGCGCCAGCAGCCATACAAACAGGGACGGAAACACTGAAGCTTTCTTT.

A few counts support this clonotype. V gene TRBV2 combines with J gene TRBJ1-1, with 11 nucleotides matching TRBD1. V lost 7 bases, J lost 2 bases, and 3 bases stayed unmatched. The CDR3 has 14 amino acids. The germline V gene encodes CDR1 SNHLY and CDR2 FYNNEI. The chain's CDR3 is CASNGQGANTEAFF. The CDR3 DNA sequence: TGTGCCAGCAACGGACAGGGGGCAAACACTGAAGCTTTCTTT.

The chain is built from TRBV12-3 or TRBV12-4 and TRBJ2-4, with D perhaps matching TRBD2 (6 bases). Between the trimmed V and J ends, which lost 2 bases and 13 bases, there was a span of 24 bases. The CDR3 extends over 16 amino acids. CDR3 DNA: TGTGCCAGCAGTTTATCGCGGCGGGACCTGGAAAGGGCCCAGTACTTC. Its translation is CASSLSRRDLERAQYF.

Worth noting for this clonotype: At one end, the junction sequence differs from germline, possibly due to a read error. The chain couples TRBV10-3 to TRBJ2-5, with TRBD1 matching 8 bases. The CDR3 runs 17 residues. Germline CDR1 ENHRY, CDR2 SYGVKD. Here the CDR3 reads CATSEVSATGGQETQYF. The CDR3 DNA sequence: TGTGCCACCAGTGAGGTCTCCGCTACAGGGGGGCAGGAGACCCAGTACTTC.

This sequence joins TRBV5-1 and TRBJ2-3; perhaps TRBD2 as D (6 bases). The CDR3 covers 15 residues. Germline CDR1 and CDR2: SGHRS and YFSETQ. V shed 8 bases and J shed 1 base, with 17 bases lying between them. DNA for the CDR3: TGCGCCAGTACGACCCCGCGGGGTGGCACAGATACGCAGTATTTT. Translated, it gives CASTTPRGGTDTQYF.

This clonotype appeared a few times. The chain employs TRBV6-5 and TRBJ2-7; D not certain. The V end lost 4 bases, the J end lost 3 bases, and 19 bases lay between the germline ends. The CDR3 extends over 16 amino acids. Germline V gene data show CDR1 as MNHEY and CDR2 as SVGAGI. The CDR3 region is CASSSPALSPNYEQYF. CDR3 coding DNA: TGTGCCAGCAGTTCCCCTGCCCTGTCTCCGAACTACGAGCAGTACTTC.

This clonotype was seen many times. DNA of the CDR3: TGTGCCAGCAGCCAAGATCTTCAGACCCCGTCCTACAATGAGCAGTTCTTC. As protein: CASSQDLQTPSYNEQFF. V gene TRBV4-2 combines with J gene TRBJ2-1, with D hard to call. Germline CDR1 is LGHNA and CDR2 is YNFKEQ. With 0 bases removed from V and 1 base from J, the gap between germline ends came to 13 bases. This CDR3 spans 17 amino acids.

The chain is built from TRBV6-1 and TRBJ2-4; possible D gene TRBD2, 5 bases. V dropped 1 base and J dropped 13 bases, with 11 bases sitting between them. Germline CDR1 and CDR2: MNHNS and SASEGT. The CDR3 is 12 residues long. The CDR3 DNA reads TGTGCCAGCAGTGAAGAGGTAAGGGAGCAGTACTTC. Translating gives CASSEEVREQYF.

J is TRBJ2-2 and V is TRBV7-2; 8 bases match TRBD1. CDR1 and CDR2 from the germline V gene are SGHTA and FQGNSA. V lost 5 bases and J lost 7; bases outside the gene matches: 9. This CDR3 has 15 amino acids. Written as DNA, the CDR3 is TGTGCCAGCAGCGCCCGGACAGGGTGGGGCGGGGAGCTGTTTTTT. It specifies CASSARTGWGGELFF.

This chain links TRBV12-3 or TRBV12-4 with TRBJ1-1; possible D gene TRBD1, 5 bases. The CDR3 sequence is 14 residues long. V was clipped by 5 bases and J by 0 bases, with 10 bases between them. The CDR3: CASSMPTVNTEAFF. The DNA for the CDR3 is TGTGCCAGCAGTATGCCGACAGTGAACACTGAAGCTTTCTTT.

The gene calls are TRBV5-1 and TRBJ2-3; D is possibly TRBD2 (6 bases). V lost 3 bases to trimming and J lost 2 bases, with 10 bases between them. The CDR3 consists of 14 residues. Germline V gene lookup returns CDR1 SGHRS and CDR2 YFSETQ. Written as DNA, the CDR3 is TGCGCCAGCAGCTGGTCTAGCGACACAGATACGCAGTATTTT. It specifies CASSWSSDTDTQYF.

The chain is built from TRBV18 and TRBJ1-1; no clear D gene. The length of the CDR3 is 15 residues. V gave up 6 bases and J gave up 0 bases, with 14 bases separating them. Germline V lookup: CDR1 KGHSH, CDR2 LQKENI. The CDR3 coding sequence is TGTGCCAGCTCGGCGGGTGGTTGGATGAACACTGAAGCTTTCTTT. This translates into CASSAGGWMNTEAFF.

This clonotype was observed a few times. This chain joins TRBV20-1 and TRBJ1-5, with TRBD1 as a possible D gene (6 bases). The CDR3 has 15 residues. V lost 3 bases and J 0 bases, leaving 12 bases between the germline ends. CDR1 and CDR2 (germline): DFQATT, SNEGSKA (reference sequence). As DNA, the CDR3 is TGCAGTGCTAGGGACTTGACAGGTAGCAATCAGCCCCAGCATTTT. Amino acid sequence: CSARDLTGSNQPQHF.

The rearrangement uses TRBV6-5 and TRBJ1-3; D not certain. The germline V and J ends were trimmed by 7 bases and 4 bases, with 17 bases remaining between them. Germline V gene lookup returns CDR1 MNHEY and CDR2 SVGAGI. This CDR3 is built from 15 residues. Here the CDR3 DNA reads TGTGCCAGCACTGAAGAGAGGGCTCCGGGAAACACCATATATTTT. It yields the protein CASTEERAPGNTIYF.

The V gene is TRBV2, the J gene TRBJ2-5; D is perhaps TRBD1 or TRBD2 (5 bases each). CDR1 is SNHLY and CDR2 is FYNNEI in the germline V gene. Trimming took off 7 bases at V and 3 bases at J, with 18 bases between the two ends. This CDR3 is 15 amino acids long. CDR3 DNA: TGTGCCAGCACGGCCGGGGACCGGAACGAAGAGACCCAGTACTTC. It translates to CASTAGDRNEETQYF.

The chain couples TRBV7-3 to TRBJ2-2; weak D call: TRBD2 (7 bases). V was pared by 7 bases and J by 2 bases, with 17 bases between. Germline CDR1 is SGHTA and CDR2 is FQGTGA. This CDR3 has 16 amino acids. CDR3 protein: CASTLLGGANTGELFF. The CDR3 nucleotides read TGTGCCAGCACTCTACTTGGGGGGGCCAACACCGGGGAGCTGTTTTTT.

The CDR3 reads CASSLGGTANQPQHF. The CDR3 coding sequence is TGTGCCAGCAGCTTAGGGGGAACAGCAAATCAGCCCCAGCATTTT. The chain is built from TRBV7-9 and TRBJ1-5; D is ambiguous. Germline V gives CDR1 SEHNR, CDR2 FQNEAQ (reference sequence). Trimming removed 1 base at V and 4 bases at J, with 11 bases between. This CDR3 contains 15 residues.